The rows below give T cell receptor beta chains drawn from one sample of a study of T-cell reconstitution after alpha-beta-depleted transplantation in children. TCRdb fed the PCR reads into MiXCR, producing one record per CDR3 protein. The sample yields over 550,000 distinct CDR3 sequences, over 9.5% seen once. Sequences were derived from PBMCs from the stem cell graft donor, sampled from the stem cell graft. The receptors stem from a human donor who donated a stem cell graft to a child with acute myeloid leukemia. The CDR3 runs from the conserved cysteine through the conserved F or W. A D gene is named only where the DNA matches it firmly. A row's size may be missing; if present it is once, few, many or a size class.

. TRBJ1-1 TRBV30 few TGTGCCTGGAGGCCAATCGGGACCGCTGGGAGGAAGGCTTTCTTT CAWRPIGTAGRKAFF
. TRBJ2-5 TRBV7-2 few TGTGCCAGCAGCTTAGATGGTAGCAGTGGAGAGACCCAGTACTTC CASSLDGSSGETQYF
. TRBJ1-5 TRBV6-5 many TGTGCCAGCAGGCCTCGGAGTCCGAGACAGCCCCAGCATTTT CASRPRSPRQPQHF
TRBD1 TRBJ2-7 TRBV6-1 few TGTGCCAGCAGCCCCGGGACAGGGAGCTTCTACGAGCAGTACTTC CASSPGTGSFYEQYF
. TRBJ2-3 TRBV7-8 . TGTGCCAGCAGCCGTGAAGGTCTAAGCACAGATACGCAGTATTTT CASSREGLSTDTQYF
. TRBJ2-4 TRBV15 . TGTGCCACCAGCAGCGCAGACAGACGGATAGCCAAAAACATTCAGTACTTC CATSSADRRIAKNIQYF
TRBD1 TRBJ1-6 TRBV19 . TGTGCCAGTAGTTCCCAGGGACAGGGTTCACCCCTCCACTTT CASSSQGQGSPLHF
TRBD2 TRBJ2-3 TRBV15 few TGTGCCACCAGCACCCTGGGACTAGCGGGAGGACTTGGCACAGATACGCAGTATTTT CATSTLGLAGGLGTDTQYF
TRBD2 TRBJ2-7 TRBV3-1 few TGTGCCAGCAGGCGGGCTAGCGGGGCCTACGAGCAGTACTTC CASRRASGAYEQYF
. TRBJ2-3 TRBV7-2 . TGTGCCAGCAGCCCCTACGGGGGACATACGCAGTATTTT CASSPYGGHTQYF
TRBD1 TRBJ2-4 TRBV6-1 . TGTGCCAGCAGTGAAAGCCCCGGGACAGGGGAGTCTATTCAGTACTTC CASSESPGTGESIQYF
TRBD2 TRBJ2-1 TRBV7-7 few TGTGCTAGCAGCTTAGATGGGCTAGCGGGAGATAATGAGCAGTTCTTC CASSLDGLAGDNEQFF
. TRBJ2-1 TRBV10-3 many TGTGCCTCTACCCCGGAAACTCCCCTCTCCTACAATGAGCAGTTCTTC CASTPETPLSYNEQFF
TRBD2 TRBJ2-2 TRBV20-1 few TGCAGTGCTTATTCGCTAGCGGCGAACACCGGGGAGCTGTTTTTT CSAYSLAANTGELFF
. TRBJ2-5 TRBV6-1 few TGTGCCAGCAGTGAACGGGGCAACCAAGAGACCCAGTACTTC CASSERGNQETQYF
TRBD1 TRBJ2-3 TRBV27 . TGTGCCAGCAGTTTACTAAGGGACAGGTACACAGATACGCAGTATTTT CASSLLRDRYTDTQYF
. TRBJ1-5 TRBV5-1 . TGCGCCAGCAGCCCAGGGACATCAAATAGCAATCAGCCCCAGCATTTT CASSPGTSNSNQPQHF
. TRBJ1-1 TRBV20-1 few TGCAGTGCTAGAGATGTGAAGGGGTCAACCATGAACACTGAAGCTTTCTTT CSARDVKGSTMNTEAFF
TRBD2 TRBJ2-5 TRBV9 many TGTGCCAGCAGCGTGACCGGGACTAGTTGGGAGACCCAGTACTTC CASSVTGTSWETQYF
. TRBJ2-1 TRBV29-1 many TGCAGCGTTGATGGGGCGGGCTCCTACAATGAGCAGTTCTTC CSVDGAGSYNEQFF
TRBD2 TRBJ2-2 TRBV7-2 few TGTGCCAGCAGCTCAACTAGCGAAACCGGGGAGCTGTTTTTT CASSSTSETGELFF
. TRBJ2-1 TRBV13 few TGTGCCAGCAGCTTACAGGGCAGGGCCTCCCGCATGAGCTCCTACAATGAGCAGTTCTTC CASSLQGRASRMSSYNEQFF
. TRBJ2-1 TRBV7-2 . TGTGCCAGCAGCTCACAACACTACAATGAGCAGTTCTTC CASSSQHYNEQFF
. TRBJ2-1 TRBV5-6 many TGTGCCAGCAGCTTGGGACTGCCGTACTACAATGAGCAGTTCTTC CASSLGLPYYNEQFF
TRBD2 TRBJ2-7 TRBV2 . TGTGCCAGCAGAACTAGCGGGCTCTACGAGCAGTACTTC CASRTSGLYEQYF
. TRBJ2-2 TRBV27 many TGTGCCAGCAGACCGGGACCTAACACCGGGGAGCTGTTTTTT CASRPGPNTGELFF
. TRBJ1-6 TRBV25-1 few TGTGCCAGCAGTGAATACGGCCAGAGCGGGTCACCCCTCCACTTT CASSEYGQSGSPLHF
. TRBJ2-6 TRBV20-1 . TGCAGTGGGAGAGGGGGTCGTGCTGGGGCCAACGTCCTGACTTTC CSGRGGRAGANVLTF
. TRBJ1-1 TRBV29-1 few TGCAGCGTTGGGGCACAGGGTATGACTGAAGCTTTCTTT CSVGAQGMTEAFF
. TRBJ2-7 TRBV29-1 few TGCAGCGTTGGAGGGGATAGCGGAAGTCCCCTATCGAAGCAGTACTTC CSVGGDSGSPLSKQYF
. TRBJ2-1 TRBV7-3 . TGTGCCAGCAGCTTAGGGGGGCAGAGGTCCTACAATGAGCAGTTCTTC CASSLGGQRSYNEQFF
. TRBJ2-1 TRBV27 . TGTGCCAGCAGTCACTCCCCCGGAAGTATCGAGCGGAATTACAATGAGCAGTTCTTC CASSHSPGSIERNYNEQFF
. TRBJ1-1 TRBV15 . TGTGCCACCAGCAGACCCGTGGAGTTCGCAGCTTTCTTT CATSRPVEFAAFF
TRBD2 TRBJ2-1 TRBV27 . TGTGCCACCTTTTATCCGCGGGAGTTCTCCTACAATGAGCAGTTCTTC CATFYPREFSYNEQFF
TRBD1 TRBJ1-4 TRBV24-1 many TGTGCCACCAGTGAAGGGGGACAGTATGCAACTAATGAAAAACTGTTTTTT CATSEGGQYATNEKLFF
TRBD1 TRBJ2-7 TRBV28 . TGTGCCAGCAGTTTATCCGGGACAGGGATTACCTACGAGCAGTACTTC CASSLSGTGITYEQYF
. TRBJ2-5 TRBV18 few TGTGCCAGCTCACCGACGTCCCAAGAGACCCAGTACTTC CASSPTSQETQYF
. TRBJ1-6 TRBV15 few TGTGCCACCAAAAGGGGTAATTCACCCCTCCACTTT CATKRGNSPLHF
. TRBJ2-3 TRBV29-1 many TGCAGCGTTGACCGAACCCGAGCCCAGCAGTATTTT CSVDRTRAQQYF
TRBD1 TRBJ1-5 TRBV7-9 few TGTGCCAGCAGCCCCTGGTCAGGGGGGGATAATCAGCCCCAGCATTTT CASSPWSGGDNQPQHF
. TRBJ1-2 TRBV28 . TGTGCCAGCAGCTCTTTAACCGGGGCCCCTTTCTATGGCTACACCTTC CASSSLTGAPFYGYTF
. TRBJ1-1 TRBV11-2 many TGTGCCAGCAGCCGCAGGGACATGAACACTGAAGCTTTCTTT CASSRRDMNTEAFF
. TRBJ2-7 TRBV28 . TGTGCCAGCAGTTTACAGACCACCTACGAGCAGTACTTC CASSLQTTYEQYF
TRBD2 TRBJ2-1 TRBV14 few TGTGCCAGCAGCCAAGGTGGGGGAGGGTACAATGAGCAGTTCTTC CASSQGGGGYNEQFF
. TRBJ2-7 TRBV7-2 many TGTGCCAGCAGGGGGGTGGGGACCTCCTACGAGCAGTACTTC CASRGVGTSYEQYF
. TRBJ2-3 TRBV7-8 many TGTGCCAGCAGCTCGCAGGTCTTCACAGATACGCAGTATTTT CASSSQVFTDTQYF